This T cell receptor beta chain was obtained from a study of PD-1 blockade in classical Hodgkin lymphoma. Time point denoted: cycle 4 day 1 (C4D1), after 6 weeks of nivolumab. Every patient relapsed after autologous stem cell transplantation, and brentuximab vedotin exposure varied. For this clone: The junction and the germline gene differ at one end; a read error may be behind it.

Clones were read by immunoSEQ multiplex PCR, and TCRdb kept only the in-frame ones, dropping some. The repertoire includes tens of thousands of clones, more than 65% of them detected once, and 18% sits in the top ten. The germline gives CDR1 SGHTA, CDR2 FQGNSA. The CDR3 is made up of 16 amino acids. The V and J genes are TRBV7-2 and TRBJ2-7, with 9 bases matching TRBD1. This clonotype was obtained from a human donor with classical Hodgkin lymphoma. Sequences were derived from peripheral blood mononuclear cells (PBMCs), sampled before the fourth cycle of nivolumab. The CDR3 is CASSRTPRDRVYVQYF. The CDR3 coding sequence is TGTGCCAGCAGTCGAACCCCCCGGGACAGGGTCTACGTGCAGTACTTC.